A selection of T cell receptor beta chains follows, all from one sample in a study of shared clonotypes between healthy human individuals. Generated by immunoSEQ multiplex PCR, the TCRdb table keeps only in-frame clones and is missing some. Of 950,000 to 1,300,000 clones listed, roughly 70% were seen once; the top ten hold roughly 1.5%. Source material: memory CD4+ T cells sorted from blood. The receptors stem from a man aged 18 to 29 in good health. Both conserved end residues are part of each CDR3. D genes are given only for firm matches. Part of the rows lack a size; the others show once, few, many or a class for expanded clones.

cdr3_aa: CASSIQGGTYEQYF; cdr3_nt: TGTGCCAGTAGTATCCAGGGTGGGACCTACGAGCAGTACTTC; v_call: TRBV19; d_call: -; clone_size: -; j_call: TRBJ2-7
cdr3_aa: CASTPHEYGYTF; cdr3_nt: TGTGCCAGCACCCCGCATGAATATGGCTACACCTTC; v_call: TRBV6-6; d_call: -; clone_size: -; j_call: TRBJ1-2
cdr3_aa: CASRISTDTQYF; cdr3_nt: TGTGCCAGCAGAATTAGCACAGATACGCAGTATTTT; v_call: TRBV5-4; d_call: -; clone_size: once; j_call: TRBJ2-3
cdr3_aa: CASSTRDQNTEAFF; cdr3_nt: TGTGCCAGTAGTACCCGGGACCAGAACACTGAAGCTTTCTTT; v_call: TRBV19; d_call: -; clone_size: few; j_call: TRBJ1-1
cdr3_aa: CASSPQEVQYF; cdr3_nt: TGTGCCAGCAGCCCCCAAGAGGTCCAGTACTTC; v_call: TRBV7-9; d_call: -; clone_size: -; j_call: TRBJ2-5
cdr3_aa: CASSYGANYGYTF; cdr3_nt: TGTGCCAGCAGCTACGGGGCTAACTATGGCTACACCTTC; v_call: TRBV7-9; d_call: -; clone_size: -; j_call: TRBJ1-2
cdr3_aa: CATSFLAGGSYEQYF; cdr3_nt: TGTGCCACCAGTTTCCTAGCGGGAGGCTCCTACGAGCAGTACTTC; v_call: TRBV15; d_call: TRBD2; clone_size: -; j_call: TRBJ2-7
cdr3_aa: CAWQRGSYNEQFF; cdr3_nt: TGTGCCTGGCAGCGGGGGTCCTACAATGAGCAGTTCTTC; v_call: TRBV30; d_call: TRBD2; clone_size: -; j_call: TRBJ2-1
cdr3_aa: CASSFGFLNEKLFF; cdr3_nt: TGTGCCAGCAGCTTTGGGTTCCTTAATGAAAAACTGTTTTTT; v_call: TRBV5-6; d_call: -; clone_size: -; j_call: TRBJ1-4
cdr3_aa: CASSAGWGTEAFF; cdr3_nt: TGCGCCAGCTCGGCAGGTTGGGGGACTGAAGCTTTCTTT; v_call: TRBV10-1; d_call: -; clone_size: -; j_call: TRBJ1-1
cdr3_aa: CASRNYGRAYEQYF; cdr3_nt: TGTGCCAGTCGGAATTACGGGAGGGCCTACGAGCAGTACTTC; v_call: TRBV5-4; d_call: TRBD2; clone_size: -; j_call: TRBJ2-7
cdr3_aa: CSVARARAVNEKLFF; cdr3_nt: TGCAGCGTCGCCCGGGCCCGCGCGGTTAATGAAAAACTGTTTTTT; v_call: TRBV29-1; d_call: -; clone_size: -; j_call: TRBJ1-4
cdr3_aa: CASSLARLSIGLAGAGANVLTF; cdr3_nt: TGTGCCAGCAGCTTAGCTCGGTTATCTATTGGACTAGCGGGAGCCGGGGCCAACGTCCTGACTTTC; v_call: TRBV7-2; d_call: TRBD2; clone_size: -; j_call: TRBJ2-6
cdr3_aa: CASSHIQGASTGELFF; cdr3_nt: TGCGCCAGCAGCCACATTCAGGGGGCAAGTACCGGGGAGCTGTTTTTT; v_call: TRBV4-3; d_call: TRBD1; clone_size: -; j_call: TRBJ2-2
cdr3_aa: CASSVPREPQHF; cdr3_nt: TGTGCCAGCAGTGTCCCCCGGGAGCCCCAGCATTTT; v_call: TRBV28; d_call: -; clone_size: -; j_call: TRBJ1-5
cdr3_aa: CASRRTGGTDTQYF; cdr3_nt: TGCGCCAGCAGACGAACAGGGGGCACAGATACGCAGTATTTT; v_call: TRBV4-1; d_call: TRBD1; clone_size: -; j_call: TRBJ2-3
cdr3_aa: CASSPDLTDTQYF; cdr3_nt: TGCGCCAGCAGTCCTGACCTCACAGATACGCAGTATTTT; v_call: TRBV10-1; d_call: -; clone_size: -; j_call: TRBJ2-3
cdr3_aa: CASSRGLTIAKNIQYF; cdr3_nt: TGTGCCAGCAGCCGGGGCTTAACAATAGCCAAAAACATTCAGTACTTC; v_call: TRBV28; d_call: -; clone_size: -; j_call: TRBJ2-4
cdr3_aa: CASSQDITRYYEQYF; cdr3_nt: TGCGCCAGCAGCCAAGATATCACCCGATACTACGAGCAGTACTTC; v_call: TRBV4-3; d_call: -; clone_size: -; j_call: TRBJ2-7
cdr3_aa: CASSPSTGVHGELFF; cdr3_nt: TGTGCCAGCAGCCCCTCGACAGGGGTCCACGGGGAGCTGTTTTTT; v_call: TRBV25-1; d_call: TRBD1; clone_size: many; j_call: TRBJ2-2
cdr3_aa: CASSYSAVRNTEAFF; cdr3_nt: TGTGCCAGCAGTTACTCGGCAGTAAGAAACACTGAAGCTTTCTTT; v_call: TRBV6-5; d_call: -; clone_size: once; j_call: TRBJ1-1
cdr3_aa: CASSVDPHREGAFF; cdr3_nt: TGTGCCAGCAGCGTAGATCCCCACAGGGAGGGAGCTTTCTTT; v_call: TRBV9; d_call: -; clone_size: -; j_call: TRBJ1-1
cdr3_aa: CASSIGGTGTIYGYTF; cdr3_nt: TGTGCCAGTAGTATTGGGGGGACAGGGACGATCTATGGCTACACCTTC; v_call: TRBV19; d_call: TRBD1; clone_size: -; j_call: TRBJ1-2
cdr3_aa: CASSSSSAHTDTQYF; cdr3_nt: TGTGCTAGCAGCAGCTCTTCGGCCCACACAGATACGCAGTATTTT; v_call: TRBV7-7; d_call: -; clone_size: once; j_call: TRBJ2-3
cdr3_aa: CASTPRTGVETQYF; cdr3_nt: TGTGCCAGCACCCCCCGGACAGGGGTTGAGACCCAGTACTTC; v_call: TRBV13; d_call: TRBD1; clone_size: -; j_call: TRBJ2-5
cdr3_aa: CAWKGSGGMAEQFF; cdr3_nt: TGTGCCTGGAAGGGTAGCGGGGGAATGGCTGAGCAGTTCTTC; v_call: TRBV30; d_call: TRBD2; clone_size: -; j_call: TRBJ2-1
cdr3_aa: CASSRGLEAFF; cdr3_nt: TGTGCCAGCAGCCGGGGACTTGAAGCTTTCTTT; v_call: TRBV25-1; d_call: -; clone_size: -; j_call: TRBJ1-1
cdr3_aa: CASSTGQGAREQYF; cdr3_nt: TGTGCCAGCAGTACAGGACAGGGGGCCCGGGAGCAGTACTTC; v_call: TRBV27; d_call: TRBD1; clone_size: -; j_call: TRBJ2-7
cdr3_aa: CASSISGGAFNEQFF; cdr3_nt: TGTGCCAGCAGCATTAGCGGGGGGGCCTTCAATGAGCAGTTCTTC; v_call: TRBV11-3; d_call: TRBD2; clone_size: once; j_call: TRBJ2-1
cdr3_aa: CASSYALGGGTETQYF; cdr3_nt: TGTGCCAGCAGCTACGCCCTTGGCGGGGGGACGGAGACCCAGTACTTC; v_call: TRBV5-4; d_call: TRBD2; clone_size: -; j_call: TRBJ2-5
cdr3_aa: CASSLSSYEQYF; cdr3_nt: TGTGCCAGCAGCCTGAGCTCCTACGAGCAGTACTTC; v_call: TRBV7-9; d_call: -; clone_size: -; j_call: TRBJ2-7
cdr3_aa: CASSFPTGFSYEQYF; cdr3_nt: TGTGCCAGCAGTTTTCCGACAGGGTTCTCCTACGAGCAGTACTTC; v_call: TRBV27; d_call: TRBD1; clone_size: -; j_call: TRBJ2-7
cdr3_aa: CASSILAGGKTGELFF; cdr3_nt: TGTGCCAGTAGTATTCTAGCGGGAGGGAAAACCGGGGAGCTGTTTTTT; v_call: TRBV19; d_call: TRBD2; clone_size: -; j_call: TRBJ2-2
cdr3_aa: CASSSSADNQPQHF; cdr3_nt: TGTGCCAGCAGCTCCTCGGCCGATAATCAGCCCCAGCATTTT; v_call: TRBV28; d_call: -; clone_size: -; j_call: TRBJ1-5